This T cell receptor (beta chain) was found in a study of blood T cell repertoires in COVID-19. Study as a whole: T cells, B-cell-depleted T cells, or PBMCs provided the cDNA or gDNA that served as material.

Methods used by the authors: Reference gene primer amplification gave nucleated cell count estimates. Profiled with immunoSEQ multiplex PCR; TCRdb holds only in-frame clones, not every one. Clone size and the V and J calls come from that table; the DNA yielded D and trimming. The table lists approximately 240,000 clones, approximately 86% of them singletons, with 5% to 7% in the top ten. V was cut by 0 bases and J by 7 bases, with 9 bases left in between. The CDR3 consists of 14 residues. Per the germline V gene, CDR1 is PRHDT and CDR2 is FYEKMQ (reference sequence). The V and J genes are TRBV13 and TRBJ2-2, with a tentative D call TRBD1 (6 bases). The material sequenced was peripheral blood. This clonotype originated in a woman aged 55-69 years with active or convalescent COVID-19. The CDR3 nucleotides are TGTGCCAGCAGCTTAGGGCAGGGGAACGGGGAGCTGTTTTTT. It translates to CASSLGQGNGELFF.